The 13 T cell receptor beta chains below come from one sample, sequenced in a study of T cell responses to AZD1222 COVID-19 vaccine. Profiling relied on immunoSEQ multiplex PCR, and the TCRdb table lists in-frame clones only, not all of them. The table has 100,000 or so clones, around nine tenths seen once; the top ten hold roughly 2.7%. The sample in question was peripheral blood, obtained on day 0 of AZD1222 vaccination. The receptors shown here come from an adult in good health.

CDR3 in DNA: TGTGCCAGCAGCATGACAGGGGGCAATGAGCAGTTCTTC. It translates to CASSMTGGNEQFF. The chain is built from TRBV5-4 and TRBJ2-1, with 9 bases matching TRBD1. V lost 4 bases, J lost 6 bases, and 2 bases stayed unmatched. The length of the CDR3 is 13 residues. Germline V lookup: CDR1 SGHNT, CDR2 YYREEE (reference sequence).

This clone was recorded only once. The chain joins TRBV9 to TRBJ2-4, with D perhaps matching TRBD2 (6 bases). Per the germline V gene, CDR1 is SGDLS and CDR2 is YYNGEE. V gave up 2 bases and J gave up 7 bases, with 13 bases separating them. CDR3 size: 14 residues. The CDR3 loop reads CASSVGGLDNIQYF. The CDR3 nucleotides read TGTGCCAGCAGCGTGGGGGGTTTGGATAACATTCAGTACTTC.

This chain connects TRBV7-8 to TRBJ1-4; D is possibly TRBD1 (5 bases). V was cut by 5 bases and J by 8 bases, with 12 bases left in between. Germline V gene data show CDR1 as SGHVS and CDR2 as FQNEAQ. This CDR3 is built from 13 residues. CDR3 in DNA: TGTGCCAGCAGCATTAGTGGGGGGGAAAAACTGTTTTTT. Its translation is CASSISGGEKLFF.

This clone appeared a few times. This chain links TRBV4-3 with TRBJ1-5, with D unresolved. V was trimmed by 0 bases and J by 6 bases, leaving 6 bases between them. The CDR3 runs to 13 residues. Germline V gene sequence: CDR1 LGHNA, CDR2 YSLEER. The CDR3 region is CASSQDMSQPQHF. For the CDR3, the DNA is TGCGCCAGCAGCCAAGATATGAGTCAGCCCCAGCATTTT.

The chain is built from TRBV6-1 and TRBJ2-7; no reliable D call. The ends were cut back, 3 bases at V and 1 base at J, with 7 bases in the middle. The length of the CDR3 is 13 residues. Germline V gene data show CDR1 as MNHNS and CDR2 as SASEGT. The CDR3 DNA is TGTGCCAGCAGTGACGGGCTATCCTACGAGCAGTACTTC. Protein: CASSDGLSYEQYF.

The CDR3 sequence: CASSQRGGTNTEAFF. The CDR3 DNA reads TGTGCCAGCAGCCAACGGGGGGGGACGAACACTGAAGCTTTCTTT. The rearrangement uses TRBV3-1 (or the pseudogene TRBV3-2) and TRBJ1-1; D perhaps matches TRBD1 (5 bases). Trimming stripped 2 bases from V and 1 base from J, with 11 bases between. Germline V gene data show CDR1 as LGHDT and CDR2 as YNNKEL (reference sequence). This CDR3 contains 15 residues.

V and J are TRBV2 and TRBJ2-7; D remains unclear. The CDR3 loop spans 11 amino acids. Trimming removed 8 bases from V and 3 bases from J, with 8 bases in between. CDR1 SNHLY and CDR2 FYNNEI come from the germline V gene. CDR3: CASYGNYEQYF. The CDR3 nucleotides are TGTGCCAGCTATGGGAACTACGAGCAGTACTTC.

J is TRBJ1-6 and V is TRBV2; maybe TRBD1 (5 bases). Germline V gene data show CDR1 as SNHLY and CDR2 as FYNNEI. Trimming removed 0 bases from V and 3 bases from J, with 18 bases in between. There are 19 residues in the CDR3. The CDR3 loop reads CASSEAVLTGDYYNSPLHF. DNA of the CDR3: TGTGCCAGCAGTGAAGCGGTTTTAACGGGGGACTACTATAATTCACCCCTCCACTTT.

This chain connects TRBV5-6 to TRBJ1-5, with D unclear. Trimming left V 4 bases short and J 0 bases short, with 17 bases between. The CDR3 runs to 17 residues. Germline-derived CDR1 and CDR2 are SGHDT and YYEEEE. CDR3: CASSRRRLSNSNQPQHF. DNA for the CDR3: TGTGCCAGCAGCCGACGTAGGCTCAGTAATAGCAATCAGCCCCAGCATTTT.

J is TRBJ1-5 and V is TRBV2, with D perhaps TRBD1 (5 bases). Germline V CDR1 and CDR2: SNHLY, FYNNEI. The CDR3 is 14 residues long. The CDR3 bases are TGTGCTACCTCCATTCAGGGACGGGAAAGCCCTCAGCATTTT. It specifies CATSIQGRESPQHF. Full variable domain (rest looked up from reference TRBV2 and TRBJ1-5): EPEVTQTPSHQVTQMGQEVILRCVPISNHLYFYWYRQILGQKVEFLVSFYNNEISEKSEIFDDQFSVERPDGSNFTLKIRSTKLEDSAMYFCATSIQGRESPQHFGDGTRLSIL.

The CDR3 DNA reads TGTGCCAGCAGCCCGCTTGGACAGGGGAGCTATGGCTACACCTTC. The encoded protein is CASSPLGQGSYGYTF. This chain connects TRBV11-3 to TRBJ1-2; TRBD1 agrees at 9 bases. The CDR3 runs to 15 residues. Germline values: CDR1 SGHNT, CDR2 YENEEA. Losses at the gene ends were 5 bases for V and 4 bases for J; bases not matched to a gene: 8.

This chain uses TRBV2 with TRBJ2-2, with D possibly being TRBD1 (5 bases). V lost 7 bases to trimming and J lost 2 bases, with 11 bases between them. CDR1 SNHLY and CDR2 FYNNEI come from the germline V gene. The CDR3 is 14 amino acids. The CDR3 DNA is TGTGCCAGCAAGACAGAAACCAACACCGGGGAGCTGTTTTTT. It encodes CASKTETNTGELFF.

The V gene is TRBV5-8, the J gene TRBJ1-2, with D perhaps matching TRBD1 (5 bases). The CDR3 length is 15 residues. CDR1 and CDR2 from the germline V gene are SGHTS and YDEGEE. The ends were cut back, 3 bases at V and 3 bases at J, with 15 bases in the middle. CDR3 sequence reads: CASSYPGTEYYGYTF. CDR3 in DNA: TGTGCCAGCAGCTACCCCGGGACGGAGTACTATGGCTACACCTTC.